Each of the 29 T cell receptor beta chains below was sequenced from the same sample in a study of T-cell reconstitution after alpha-beta-depleted transplantation in children. Study results and caveats: T-cell numbers and diversity, one year after transplant, stemmed largely from T cells that were newly produced.

Researchers prepared the TCRbeta library using unique molecular identifiers, the study reports. TCRdb re-called the PCR reads with MiXCR, one entry per CDR3 protein. This table has 250,000 to 300,000 distinct CDR3 sequences, roughly 8.2% appearing once. No antigen has been assigned to these receptors. This sample comprised peripheral blood, obtained 360 days after TCRalphabeta/CD19-depleted stem cell transplant. These receptors were obtained from a female patient between 2 and 15 years old who had a stem cell transplant for Fanconi anemia, so the T cells may come from the graft donor.

This clonotype was seen only a few times. The CDR3 DNA is TGTGCCAGCAGTTACTTCGGACTAGCTTTACCCCCGGAGCAGTTCTTC. Amino acid sequence: CASSYFGLALPPEQFF. The chain couples TRBV6-2 or TRBV6-3 to TRBJ2-1, with TRBD2 identical over 8 bases. Germline V gene lookup returns CDR1 MNHEY and CDR2 SVGEGT. The CDR3 is made up of 16 amino acids. V gave up 1 base and J gave up 10 bases; unmatched junction bases: 12.

This clonotype showed up many times. V usage is TRBV15 and J usage is TRBJ2-3, with D perhaps matching TRBD1 (6 bases). Germline assignment: CDR1 LNHNV and CDR2 YYDKDF (reference sequence). V was pared by 1 base and J by 0 bases, with 11 bases between. CDR3 size: 16 residues. CDR3 in DNA: TGTGCCACCAGCAGAGGTGACAGGTCTAGCACAGATACGCAGTATTTT. Protein: CATSRGDRSSTDTQYF.

As for this clonotype: With a much larger clone just one base away, this may be a read error. V usage is TRBV5-8 and J usage is TRBJ2-1; no reliable D call. Germline V gene sequence: CDR1 SGHTS, CDR2 YDEGEE. The CDR3 is 16 residues long. Trimming took off 0 bases at V and 8 bases at J, with 18 bases between the two ends. CDR3 region: CASSLGLRPLYDEQFF. CDR3 nucleotides: TGTGCCAGCAGCTTGGGACTCCGACCCCTATACGATGAGCAGTTCTTC.

This clonotype was picked up many times. This chain links TRBV5-1 with TRBJ2-1; no clear D gene. V lost 2 bases, J lost 4 bases, and 13 bases lay in between. The CDR3 is 15 residues long. Germline V gene sequence: CDR1 SGHRS, CDR2 YFSETQ. The CDR3 nucleotides are TGCGCCAGCAGCTTCCCCGGCCGGGTTTACAATGAGCAGTTCTTC. Its translation: CASSFPGRVYNEQFF.

This clonotype was found a few times. The rearrangement joins TRBV5-1 to TRBJ2-5; 7 bases map to TRBD1. The V gene end was trimmed by 4 bases and the J gene end by 5 bases; junction bases not matched to a gene: 11. The CDR3 is 15 residues long. Germline CDR1 is SGHRS and CDR2 is YFSETQ. The CDR3: CASSLTSGGTETQYF. CDR3 in DNA: TGCGCCAGCAGCCTGACCTCAGGGGGAACGGAGACCCAGTACTTC.

This clonotype was counted many times. The chain combines TRBV20-1 with TRBJ2-1; D ambiguous. V dropped 1 base and J dropped 8 bases, with 9 bases sitting between them. This CDR3 has 12 residues. Germline CDR1 reads DFQATT; CDR2 reads SNEGSKA (reference sequence). The CDR3 region has the DNA TGCAGTGCTAGAGGGTCGACTTATGAGCAGTTCTTC. Its translation: CSARGSTYEQFF.

There are many counts of this clonotype. The genes are TRBV7-9 and TRBJ2-3, with D possibly matching TRBD2 (5 bases). V lost 3 bases, J lost 0 bases, and 13 bases lay in between. The CDR3 consists of 16 residues. Germline-derived CDR1 and CDR2 are SEHNR and FQNEAQ (reference sequence). CDR3 coding DNA: TGTGCCAGCAGCTTCGACTACCACCTTAGCACAGATACGCAGTATTTT. It encodes CASSFDYHLSTDTQYF.

This clonotype was seen repeatedly, ten times or more. The J gene is TRBJ2-3, the V gene TRBV12-3 or TRBV12-4; D gene unclear. The ends were cut back, 4 bases at V and 3 bases at J, with 5 bases in the middle. The CDR3 sequence is 12 residues long. Written as DNA, the CDR3 is TGTGCCAGCAGTTCACCTACAGATACGCAGTATTTT. Its translation: CASSSPTDTQYF.

This clonotype has ten or more counts. V gene TRBV12-3 or TRBV12-4 combines with J gene TRBJ2-2; D unclear. V was shortened by 6 bases and J by 5 bases, with 10 bases between the two germline ends. This CDR3 is 13 amino acids long. The CDR3 protein is CASSGSRTGELFF. The DNA of the CDR3 is TGTGCCAGCAGCGGTAGTCGAACCGGGGAGCTGTTTTTT.

The sample holds many counts of this clonotype. V is TRBV7-2 and J is TRBJ2-3; 7 bases line up with TRBD2. CDR1 is SGHTA, CDR2 FQGNSA, per germline. V was pared by 3 bases and J by 2 bases, with 2 bases of the junction left unmatched. The length of the CDR3 is 14 residues. CDR3 amino acids: CASSFRGDTDTQYF. In nucleotides, the CDR3 is TGTGCCAGCAGCTTCCGGGGGGACACAGATACGCAGTATTTT.

This clonotype was observed at least ten times. V gene TRBV3-1 combines with J gene TRBJ2-6; D is possibly TRBD1 (5 bases). In germline, CDR1 is LGHDT, CDR2 YNNKEL (reference sequence). The CDR3 runs to 16 residues. Trimming stripped 1 base from V and 4 bases from J, with 11 bases between. The CDR3, as DNA: TGTGCCAGCAGCCAAGTTTGGGGCGCAGGGGCCAACGTCCTGACTTTC. Residues: CASSQVWGAGANVLTF.

The chain has TRBV4-2 and TRBJ1-5; 7 nucleotides align to TRBD1. The V gene's germline CDR1 is LGHNA and CDR2 YNFKEQ. V shed 5 bases and J 6 bases; nucleotides not matched to a gene: 7. CDR3 length: 14 amino acids. The CDR3 protein is CASSDRDAGQPQHF. CDR3 bases: TGTGCCAGCAGCGACAGGGATGCGGGTCAGCCCCAGCATTTT.

Ten or more counts support this clonotype. The J gene is TRBJ2-2, the V gene TRBV12-3 or TRBV12-4; tentatively, D is TRBD1 (5 bases). The CDR3 loop spans 17 amino acids. V shed 6 bases and J shed 6 bases, with 23 bases lying between them. Here the CDR3 reads CASSQHSGSPSPGELFF. The CDR3 nucleotides read TGTGCCAGCAGCCAACATTCAGGGTCCCCTTCCCCCGGGGAGCTGTTTTTT.

The table lists this clonotype with a few counts. The chain uses TRBV4-1 and TRBJ2-2; possibly TRBD2 for D (6 bases). Trimming left V 1 base short and J 0 bases short, with 15 bases between. From germline, CDR1 is MGHRA and CDR2 YSYEKL. This CDR3 spans 18 amino acids. The CDR3 loop is CASSQGAPGVANTGELFF. CDR3 sequence (DNA): TGCGCCAGCAGCCAAGGGGCGCCGGGGGTAGCGAACACCGGGGAGCTGTTTTTT.

This clonotype showed up many times. In DNA, the CDR3 is TGCGCCAGCAGCTTCAGGGATCAAGAGACCCAGTACTTC. It translates to CASSFRDQETQYF. V and J are TRBV5-1 and TRBJ2-5, with a possible D match to TRBD1 (5 bases). The V gene's germline CDR1 is SGHRS and CDR2 YFSETQ. The CDR3 has 13 amino acids. Trimming removed 2 bases from V and 2 bases from J, with 7 bases in between.

This clonotype appeared a few times. This chain's CDR3 is CATSDLATGRTGELFF. CDR3 DNA: TGTGCCACCAGTGATTTAGCGACAGGGAGGACCGGGGAGCTGTTTTTT. The chain employs TRBV24-1 and TRBJ2-2; TRBD1 might be the D (7 bases). V was pared by 1 base and J by 5 bases, with 13 bases between. The CDR3 has 16 amino acids. Looked up from germline, CDR1 is KGHDR and CDR2 is SFDVKD.

This clonotype was seen only a few times. The V call is TRBV6-5, the J call TRBJ1-5; D possibly corresponds to TRBD1 (6 bases). Looked up from germline, CDR1 is MNHEY and CDR2 is SVGAGI. The length of the CDR3 is 13 residues. Trimming shortened V by 8 bases and J by 11 bases, and 19 bases separated the two germline ends. CDR3 region: CASRSGGDSAQHF. The CDR3 DNA follows: TGTGCCAGCCGCTCCGGGGGCGATTCGGCCCAGCATTTT.

This clonotype was counted between two and nine times. The rearrangement links TRBV7-3 to TRBJ2-1; 12 bases are shared with TRBD2. In germline, CDR1 is SGHTA, CDR2 FQGTGA. J gave up 4 bases and V 8 bases, and 9 bases lay outside the gene matches. CDR3 length equals 16 residues. This CDR3 reads CASPSSSGGAYNEQFF. In DNA, the CDR3 is TGTGCCAGCCCGTCCTCTAGCGGGGGGGCTTACAATGAGCAGTTCTTC.

The V gene is TRBV2, the J gene TRBJ2-5, with TRBD1 matching 8 bases. CDR3 length equals 15 residues. The ends lost 5 bases at V and 1 base at J; junction bases unmatched: 6. Germline V CDR1 and CDR2: SNHLY, FYNNEI. Here the CDR3 DNA reads TGTGCCAGCAGTCCGGACAGGGCGGGCCAAGAGACCCAGTACTTC. Protein product: CASSPDRAGQETQYF.

This clonotype came up many times. The chain links TRBV12-3 or TRBV12-4 to TRBJ1-1, with D perhaps matching TRBD1 (6 bases). The CDR3 totals 14 residues. V was pared by 5 bases and J by 1 base, with 11 bases between. The CDR3 loop reads CASSLGHQNTEAFF. The CDR3 coding sequence is TGTGCCAGCAGTCTGGGACATCAGAACACTGAAGCTTTCTTT.

This clonotype was counted ten times or more. The junction and the germline gene differ at one end; a read error may be behind it. The CDR3 region is CASTYNRLAGASSSYNEQFF. For the CDR3, the DNA is TGTGCCAGCACTTACAACCGACTAGCGGGAGCTTCGAGCTCCTACAATGAGCAGTTCTTC. The J gene is TRBJ2-1, the V gene TRBV6-7, with 12 nucleotides matching TRBD2. TRBV6-7 belongs to the ORF category, with a function that is uncertain. The CDR3 spans 20 residues.

This clonotype was detected many times. The chain uses TRBV6-5 and TRBJ2-3, with 10 positions matching TRBD1. The germline gives CDR1 MNHEY, CDR2 SVGAGI. Losses at the gene ends were 0 bases for V and 3 bases for J; bases not matched to a gene: 0. The CDR3 is made up of 15 amino acids. CDR3 sequence reads: CASSYSDRGTDTQYF. DNA for the CDR3: TGTGCCAGCAGTTACTCGGACAGGGGGACAGATACGCAGTATTTT.

This clonotype has just a few counts. This chain joins TRBV7-9 and TRBJ2-7; TRBD1 or TRBD2 may be the D gene (5 bases each). Trimming left V 1 base short and J 7 bases short, with 20 bases between. The CDR3 is 16 amino acids. Looked up from germline, CDR1 is SEHNR and CDR2 is FQNEAQ (reference sequence). CDR3 amino acids: CASSLVRGPSGMEQYF. CDR3 nucleotides: TGTGCCAGCAGCTTAGTGAGGGGCCCTTCGGGTATGGAGCAGTACTTC.

Notes on this clonotype: The germline gene is not matched at one end of the junction; a read error may be the cause. The chain links TRBV7-3 to TRBJ2-3; D remains ambiguous. Germline lookup yields CDR1 SGHTA and CDR2 FQGTGA. The CDR3 consists of 15 residues. The DNA for the CDR3 is TGTGCCAGCTCGGAAGGCCCCCCGGAGAGAGATACGCAGTATTTC. Translation gives CASSEGPPERDTQYF.

This clonotype was found many times. The CDR3 is CASSLRVTREDTQYF. CDR3 nucleotides: TGTGCCAGCAGCTTACGAGTGACTAGGGAGGATACGCAGTATTTT. The V and J genes are TRBV7-2 and TRBJ2-3; D perhaps matches TRBD2 (6 bases). Germline V gene data show CDR1 as SGHTA and CDR2 as FQGNSA. CDR3 size: 15 residues. Trimming left V 2 bases short and J 6 bases short, with 15 bases between.

This clonotype was detected a few times. The chain employs TRBV4-1 and TRBJ1-5; 7 positions agree with TRBD1. V lost 3 bases and J lost 0; bases outside the gene matches: 2. The germline gives CDR1 MGHRA, CDR2 YSYEKL. The CDR3 is 15 amino acids. The DNA for the CDR3 is TGCGCCAGCAGCCACGGGACAGCTAGCAATCAGCCCCAGCATTTT. As protein: CASSHGTASNQPQHF.

This clonotype was detected many times. The chain recombines TRBV4-3 with TRBJ2-2; 10 bases agree with TRBD1. Germline assignment: CDR1 LGHNA and CDR2 YSLEER. The CDR3 loop spans 18 amino acids. V dropped 0 bases and J dropped 7; count of bases not matched to a gene: 11. The CDR3 loop is CASSQDPGTGELGGELFF. The CDR3 DNA reads TGCGCCAGCAGCCAAGATCCGGGGACAGGGGAGCTGGGCGGGGAGCTGTTTTTT.

There are a few counts of this clonotype. The J gene is TRBJ1-1, the V gene TRBV19; possibly TRBD1 for D (6 bases). The CDR3 extends over 11 amino acids. Germline assignment: CDR1 LNHDA and CDR2 SQIVND (reference sequence). The V gene lost 4 bases and the J gene lost 8 bases, with 8 bases spanning the gap. The CDR3 loop reads CASSNQGEAFF. The CDR3, as DNA: TGTGCCAGTAGTAATCAGGGGGAAGCTTTCTTT.

There are a few counts of this clonotype. V gene TRBV11-2 combines with J gene TRBJ2-1; possibly TRBD1 for D (5 bases). CDR3 size: 16 residues. Germline values: CDR1 SGHAT, CDR2 FQNNGV. V gave up 4 bases and J gave up 0 bases, with 13 bases separating them. CDR3 bases: TGTGCCAGCAGCTCACAGGTCTTCCTCTCCTACAATGAGCAGTTCTTC. It encodes CASSSQVFLSYNEQFF.